The rows below give T cell receptor beta chains drawn from one sample of a study of OX40 agonist ivuxolimab in advanced cancers. Using immunoSEQ multiplex PCR, the repertoire was profiled, and TCRdb retains in-frame clones only, with some absent. The sample consists of more than 50,000 clones, 75% to 90% of them appearing once. The input for sequencing was CD4+ or CD8+ T cells sorted from blood, taken in a trial of the OX40 agonist ivuxolimab. These receptors were collected from an adult with an advanced solid tumor such as melanoma, head and neck, liver or kidney cancer. Both conserved end residues are part of each CDR3. The order of the fields is D gene, V gene, clone size, J gene, CDR3 protein, CDR3 DNA. The D gene is left open where the match is weak. Clone size is stated in some rows and not others, as once, few, many or a class when expanded.

>TRBD1|TRBV19|.|TRBJ2-1
CASSARDRGVGEQFF
TGTGCCAGTAGTGCCCGGGACAGGGGTGTGGGTGAGCAGTTCTTC
>TRBD1|TRBV18|.|TRBJ1-1
CASSPTGGTEAFF
TGTGCCAGCTCACCAACAGGGGGCACTGAAGCTTTCTTT
>TRBD1|TRBV27|.|TRBJ2-4
CASSFSSGGLNIQYF
TGTGCCAGCAGTTTCTCATCAGGGGGCTTAAACATTCAGTACTTC
>TRBD1|TRBV5-8|.|TRBJ1-5
CASRGRTGVRGNQPQHF
TGTGCCAGCAGGGGACGGACAGGGGTTCGGGGCAATCAGCCCCAGCATTTT
>TRBD1|TRBV6-5|.|TRBJ1-4
CASKEDRFEKLFF
TGTGCCAGCAAAGAGGACAGGTTTGAAAAACTGTTTTTT
>TRBD2|TRBV14|few|TRBJ2-1
CASSQGLAGEQFF
TGTGCCAGCAGCCAAGGACTAGCTGGTGAGCAGTTCTTC
>.|TRBV27|.|TRBJ1-5
CASNAGRLLHLGQPQHF
TGTGCCAGCAACGCGGGGCGTTTACTTCATTTGGGCCAGCCCCAGCATTTT
>.|TRBV6-5|.|TRBJ1-3
CASRQGAGNTIYF
TGTGCCAGCAGGCAGGGAGCTGGAAACACCATATATTTT
>TRBD1|TRBV19|.|TRBJ2-1
CASSMRQGERYNEQFF
TGTGCCAGTAGTATGAGACAGGGGGAAAGGTACAATGAGCAGTTCTTC
>.|TRBV6-1|.|TRBJ2-1
CASSAEGGAGALYNEQFF
TGTGCCAGCAGTGCAGAGGGGGGGGCGGGAGCCCTTTACAATGAGCAGTTCTTC
>TRBD2|TRBV27|.|TRBJ2-5
CASSTGGGGTQYF
TGTGCCAGCAGCACCGGGGGGGGAGGGACCCAGTACTTC
>TRBD1|TRBV5-1|.|TRBJ2-7
CASSLGDRGDEQYF
TGCGCCAGCAGCTTGGGGGACAGGGGCGACGAGCAGTACTTC
>TRBD1|TRBV27|.|TRBJ2-1
CASWGRQGSGEQFF
TGTGCCAGCTGGGGGAGACAGGGTAGTGGTGAGCAGTTCTTC
>.|TRBV6-1|.|TRBJ1-4
CASSDKFATNEKLFF
TGTGCCAGCAGTGACAAGTTCGCCACTAATGAAAAACTGTTTTTT
>.|TRBV19|.|TRBJ2-2
CASRWGELNTGELFF
TGTGCCAGTAGGTGGGGGGAATTAAACACCGGGGAGCTGTTTTTT
>.|TRBV10-3|.|TRBJ1-3
CAISDSYSGNTIYF
TGTGCCATCAGTGATTCCTACTCTGGAAACACCATATATTTT
>TRBD1|TRBV14|.|TRBJ2-7
CASSPRGLFYEQYF
TGTGCCAGCAGCCCCAGGGGGTTGTTCTACGAGCAGTACTTC
>TRBD1|TRBV5-1|few|TRBJ1-2
CASSWDPRDRVDGYTF
TGCGCCAGCAGCTGGGACCCCCGGGACAGGGTGGACGGCTACACCTTC
>TRBD1|TRBV9|once|TRBJ2-7
CASSSTDRGGYEQYF
TGTGCCAGCAGCTCTACCGACAGGGGTGGCTACGAGCAGTACTTC
>.|TRBV28|.|TRBJ1-2
CASSLNSANYGYTF
TGTGCCAGCAGTTTAAATTCAGCTAACTATGGCTACACCTTC
>.|TRBV6-5|once|TRBJ2-3
CASSSPPQDTQYF
TGTGCCAGCAGTTCACCGCCCCAGGATACGCAGTATTTT
>.|TRBV28|.|TRBJ2-2
CASNPVGSGELFF
TGTGCCAGCAACCCAGTAGGGTCTGGGGAGCTGTTTTTT
>TRBD2|TRBV7-2|.|TRBJ2-7
CASSWTSGSSYEQYF
TGTGCCAGCAGCTGGACTAGCGGGAGCTCCTACGAGCAGTACTTC
>.|TRBV6-5|.|TRBJ2-5
CASSYGRGTQYF
TGTGCCAGCAGTTACGGCAGGGGGACCCAGTACTTC
>.|TRBV7-9|.|TRBJ1-5
CASSLSGSGQPQHF
TGTGCCAGCAGCTTATCGGGGTCGGGTCAGCCCCAGCATTTT
>.|TRBV28|.|TRBJ1-3
CASSLMASSGNTIYF
TGTGCCAGCAGTTTAATGGCGAGCTCTGGAAACACCATATATTTT
>.|TRBV7-2|few|TRBJ2-1
CAKTLAESYNEQFF
TGTGCCAAAACACTAGCAGAATCCTACAATGAGCAGTTCTTC
>.|TRBV28|.|TRBJ1-1
CASTTGGNTEAFF
TGTGCCAGCACCACAGGTGGGAACACTGAAGCTTTCTTT
>TRBD1|TRBV18|.|TRBJ1-5
CASSPGQGNQPQHF
TGTGCCAGCTCGCCCGGACAGGGCAATCAGCCCCAGCATTTT
>TRBD1|TRBV11-2|.|TRBJ1-5
CASSPRTGVSNQPQHF
TGTGCCAGCAGCCCGAGGACAGGGGTGAGCAATCAGCCCCAGCATTTT
>.|TRBV30|.|TRBJ2-1
CAWDGYNEQFF
TGTGCCTGGGACGGTTACAATGAGCAGTTCTTC
>.|TRBV10-3|once|TRBJ2-1
CAISESTEQFF
TGTGCCATCAGTGAGTCAACAGAGCAGTTCTTC
>TRBD1|TRBV2|.|TRBJ1-5
CASIGRQGGNQPQHF
TGTGCCAGTATTGGGCGACAGGGGGGCAATCAGCCCCAGCATTTT
>.|TRBV7-7|.|TRBJ2-1
CASSLLAYNEQFF
TGTGCTAGCAGCTTACTTGCCTACAATGAGCAGTTCTTC
>.|TRBV5-4|once|TRBJ1-5
CASSQDRNQPQHF
TGTGCCAGCAGCCAAGACAGGAATCAGCCCCAGCATTTT
>.|TRBV19|.|TRBJ1-1
CASSIEGLPSWVTLNTEAFF
TGTGCCAGTAGTATAGAGGGGCTGCCGAGCTGGGTTACCTTGAACACTGAAGCTTTCTTT
>TRBD1|TRBV10-3|.|TRBJ1-5
CAISDGTGGLNQPQHF
TGTGCCATCAGTGATGGGACAGGGGGCTTGAATCAGCCCCAGCATTTT